This T cell receptor (beta chain) was recorded in a study of PD-1 blockade in classical Hodgkin lymphoma. Data came from immunoSEQ multiplex PCR; TCRdb stores just in-frame clones and leaves some out. The top ten clones hold 15% to 20% of a sample with under 130,000 clones, about nine tenths of them seen once. The time point here: cycle 4 day 1 (C4D1), after five to seven weeks of nivolumab. In every patient, relapse followed autologous stem cell transplantation, while exposure to brentuximab vedotin differed. Germline loops: CDR1 SGHRS, CDR2 YFSETQ. This CDR3 has 14 amino acids. J lost 3 bases, V lost 0 bases, and 2 bases had no gene match.

This receptor was obtained from a human donor with classical Hodgkin lymphoma. This sequence joins TRBV5-1 and TRBJ2-7; 8 nucleotides match TRBD2. The sample consisted of peripheral blood mononuclear cells (PBMCs), taken before the fourth cycle of nivolumab. The CDR3 protein is CASSLVTSGYEQYF. DNA for the CDR3: TGCGCCAGCAGCTTGGTTACTAGCGGCTACGAGCAGTACTTC.